This T cell receptor beta chain is drawn from a study of OX40 agonist ivuxolimab in advanced cancers. As for the study more broadly: Ivuxolimab was a fully human IgG2 agonistic monoclonal antibody targeting the costimulatory receptor OX40 (CD134). Intravenous ivuxolimab was administered to patients every 2 weeks at six dose levels: 0.01, 0.1, 0.3, 1.5, 3 and 10 mg/kg. Among the roughly 50 dose-escalation patients, about 20 had hepatocellular carcinoma, some 15 melanoma, 9 renal cell carcinoma and 9 head and neck cancer. The dose-escalation cohort was over 70% male with a mean age of around 62 years, ranging from about 23 to 85. Prior anti-PD-1, anti-PD-L1 or anti-CTLA-4 therapy was permitted, and checkpoint inhibitors had been received by 40% to 50% of dose-escalation patients. Partial responses occurred in three dose-escalation patients, of whom one had hepatocellular carcinoma and two had cutaneous melanoma. Peripheral TCRbeta sequencing aimed to test whether ivuxolimab altered TCR sequence diversity and caused clonal T-cell expansion. The paper describes the monotherapy dose-escalation part (N ≈ 49 patients) of the phase I trial of ivuxolimab. Study-wide findings and limitations: At doses of 0.1 to 3.0 mg/kg, clonal expansion of both CD4+ and CD8+ T cells in blood was seen between baseline and week 6. Which antigens the clonally expanded peripheral T cells were specific for was not determined. Low levels of normalized T-cell clonal expansion were also shown by some nonresponding patients. After ivuxolimab, CD8+ T cells had more expanded clones than CD4+ T cells on average. In the 0.1-3.0 mg/kg groups, partial responders were among the patients with the lowest normalized peripheral clonal expansion, particularly in CD8+ T cells.

For sequencing of the TCRbeta CDR3 region, genomic DNA was extracted from the sorted cells. The immunoSEQ Assay was used to sequence the TCRbeta CDR3 regions. TCRdb limited this immuneACCESS table to in-frame rearrangements with V and J called. A share of clones is missing; checked studies link under half to unresolved V genes, and the rest is unexplained. In this sample the table shows about 60,000 clones, around 87% of which occur a single time. 3.9% of the sample is in the top ten clones. Patients with autoimmune disease history or receiving systemic immunosuppression were excluded from the trial. In every dose cohort, peripheral blood was drawn for TCR sequencing at baseline, cycle 4 day 1, and cycle 7 day 1. Samples were obtained from an open-label, multicenter, first-in-human phase I dose-escalation trial of ivuxolimab. Adults with locally advanced or metastatic melanoma, renal cell carcinoma, hepatocellular carcinoma or head and neck squamous cell carcinoma were enrolled in the trial. Before TCR sequencing, CD4+ and CD8+ T cells were separately sorted from peripheral blood.

The cysteine opens and the phenylalanine closes a CDR3 of 14 amino acids. Solely the CDR3 DNA is kept, with 42 bases framed from the first base. Cut back by 0 bases and 5 bases, the V and J ends lie 11 bases apart. As encoded in the germline V gene, CDR1 is SGDLS while CDR2 is YYNGEE. About this clone itself: The antigen this receptor binds is unknown. The input lacks base qualities; no much larger clone sits a single base away.

The starting material was CD4+ or CD8+ T cells sorted from blood, obtained in a trial of the OX40 agonist ivuxolimab. The rearrangement joined TRBV9 to TRBJ2-5; 5 matching bases give a weak D call of TRBD1. This receptor was taken from an adult with an advanced solid tumor such as melanoma, head and neck, liver or kidney cancer. The DNA reads as follows: TGTGCCAGCAGCGTAGGGTGGGGCCTGGAGACCCAGTACTTC. This encodes CASSVGWGLETQYF.